Listed below are T cell receptor beta chains from one sample, sequenced in a study of blood T cell repertoires in COVID-19. This table comes from immunoSEQ multiplex PCR, and its TCRdb copy is limited to in-frame clones, with some not included. The repertoire holds 200,000 or so clones, with less than 90% as singletons. The sample consisted of peripheral blood. The origin of the receptors is a woman aged 45-65 years with acute or convalescent COVID-19. Each CDR3 is given with its conserved first and last residue. D genes are given only for firm matches. Part of the rows lack a size; the others show once, few, many or a class for expanded clones.

TRBJ2-5 | TRBD2 | once | TRBV5-1 | TGCGCCAGTGCATTGACCGGGACTAAAAAAGAGACCCAGTACTTC | CASALTGTKKETQYF
TRBJ2-1 | TRBD2 | NA | TRBV5-4 | TGTGCCAGCAGCGGGGGACTATCCTACAATGAGCAGTTCTTC | CASSGGLSYNEQFF
TRBJ2-3 | NA | few | TRBV5-4 | TGTGCCAGCAGCTCTATAAGCACAGATACGCAGTATTTT | CASSSISTDTQYF
TRBJ2-7 | TRBD2 | once | TRBV30 | TGTGCCTGGAGTGAGGCTAGCGGGGTCTACGAGCAGTACTTC | CAWSEASGVYEQYF
TRBJ1-1 | NA | NA | TRBV21-1 | TGTGCCAGCACCGAATCTCCGGGACAAATAAACACTGAAGCTTTCTTT | CASTESPGQINTEAFF
TRBJ2-7 | NA | NA | TRBV19 | TGTGCCAGTAGTCCCATCTACGAGCAGTACTTC | CASSPIYEQYF
TRBJ1-6 | TRBD1 | NA | TRBV6-1 | TGTGCCAGCAGTGACCACAGGGGTTATTCACCCCTCCACTTT | CASSDHRGYSPLHF
TRBJ2-1 | TRBD1 | once | TRBV7-2 | TGTGCCAGCAGCACCCGGACAGGGGGTAATGAGCAGTTCTTC | CASSTRTGGNEQFF
TRBJ1-1 | TRBD1 | NA | TRBV5-1 | TGCGCCAGCAGCTCTACAGGGGCTGAAGCTTTCTTT | CASSSTGAEAFF
TRBJ2-2 | NA | once | TRBV7-9 | TGTGCCAGCACCAATCCACGCGGGGGCTACACCGGGGAGCTGTTTTTT | CASTNPRGGYTGELFF
TRBJ2-7 | NA | NA | TRBV19 | TGTGCCAGTAGCCACGGGAGGGGACAGGGCCCCTACGAGCAGTACTTC | CASSHGRGQGPYEQYF
TRBJ2-1 | TRBD2 | NA | TRBV10-3 | TGTGCCATCTCGACTAGCGGGAGCTACAATGAGCAGTTCTTC | CAISTSGSYNEQFF
TRBJ2-7 | NA | NA | TRBV24-1 | TGTGCCACCAGCAGGGGCCCAAACTACGAGCAGTACTTC | CATSRGPNYEQYF
TRBJ2-4 | NA | NA | TRBV3-1/TRBV3-2 | TGTGCCAGCAGTTACGGGGTAGCCAAAAACATTCAGTACTTC | CASSYGVAKNIQYF
TRBJ2-5 | TRBD2 | NA | TRBV11-2 | TGTGCCAGCAGCTTACCCGGGACTAGACAAGAGACCCAGTACTTC | CASSLPGTRQETQYF
TRBJ2-7 | NA | NA | TRBV29-1 | TGCAGCGTTGTATGGTTGATACAGGGCGGCGGGGAGCAGTACTTC | CSVVWLIQGGGEQYF
TRBJ2-7 | NA | NA | TRBV5-1 | TGCGCCAGCAGCTTGGCCGGTACCTCCTACGAGCAGTACTTC | CASSLAGTSYEQYF
TRBJ2-1 | NA | once | TRBV10-2 | TGCGCCAGCCGTGGGCGGGACAGGACTAGGAATGAGCAGTTCTTC | CASRGRDRTRNEQFF
TRBJ1-2 | TRBD1 | NA | TRBV12-3/TRBV12-4 | TGTGCCAGCGGGACAGGGCGCGGCTACACCTTC | CASGTGRGYTF
TRBJ2-7 | NA | once | TRBV19 | TGTGCCAGTAGATATCTTCCTAGCTCCTACGAGCAGTACTTC | CASRYLPSSYEQYF
TRBJ2-2 | NA | NA | TRBV2 | TGTGCCAGCAGCGCGATAGAGGCCGGGGAGCTGTTTTTT | CASSAIEAGELFF
TRBJ2-3 | NA | NA | TRBV18 | TGTGCCAGCTCACCACCGTCCAGGGGCGGAGATACGCAGTATTTT | CASSPPSRGGDTQYF
TRBJ2-2 | NA | NA | TRBV7-3 | TGTGCCAGCAGCTCCGGGTCACCGAACACCGGGGAGCTGTTTTTT | CASSSGSPNTGELFF
TRBJ2-1 | NA | NA | TRBV4-1 | TGCGCCAGCAGCCAAGATCGGGACAACTACAATGAGCAGTTCTTC | CASSQDRDNYNEQFF
TRBJ2-3 | NA | NA | TRBV19 | TGTGCCAGTAGTATTTCGGGGGTCCCAGATACGCAGTATTTT | CASSISGVPDTQYF